The rows below give T cell receptor beta chains drawn from one sample of a study of breast tumors, draining lymph nodes, adjacent tissues. MiXCR was run by TCRdb on the multiplex PCR reads, yielding one entry per CDR3 protein. The data hold 130,000 or so distinct CDR3 sequences, with around 24% observed a single time. Sequenced: axillary lymph node tissue. The receptors here all came from a female donor with breast cancer. Some clones in this sample may be carry-over from other donors' samples. CDR3s include the opening cysteine and the closing phenylalanine or tryptophan. Each record gives: V gene, D gene, J gene, clone size, CDR3 protein, CDR3 DNA. The D gene is left open where the match is weak. Clone size, where shown, is once, few, many, or a class for clones that have expanded.

TRBV30,-,TRBJ1-2,-,CAWSVLGANYGYTF,TGTGCCTGGAGTGTACTGGGGGCAAACTATGGCTACACCTTC
TRBV20-1,TRBD2,TRBJ2-4,few,CSAKPGLARTPKNIQYF,TGCAGTGCTAAACCGGGACTAGCGAGAACCCCCAAAAACATTCAGTACTTC
TRBV25-1,-,TRBJ2-5,many,CASSAPTMGKETQYF,TGTGCCAGCAGTGCCCCGACGATGGGAAAAGAGACCCAGTACTTC
TRBV6-2/TRBV6-3,TRBD2,TRBJ2-4,-,CASTTSGGGIQYF,TGTGCCAGCACCACTAGCGGGGGCGGCATTCAGTACTTC
TRBV28,-,TRBJ2-3,many,CASSLSTSDTQYF,TGTGCCAGCAGTTTATCAACTTCAGATACGCAGTATTTT
TRBV11-3,TRBD2,TRBJ2-7,many,CASSLEPSPAGHSYEQYF,TGTGCCAGCAGCTTAGAACCGTCACCAGCGGGGCACTCCTACGAGCAGTACTTC
TRBV27,-,TRBJ1-6,many,CASSLEQGGSPLHF,TGTGCCAGCAGTTTAGAGCAGGGAGGTTCACCCCTCCACTTT
TRBV7-8,TRBD2,TRBJ2-5,many,CASSLRSGREETQYF,TGTGCCAGCAGCTTACGTAGCGGGAGGGAGGAGACCCAGTACTTC
TRBV6-4,TRBD2,TRBJ2-3,many,CASSDSGGRTDTQYF,TGTGCCAGCAGTGACTCAGGCGGGAGGACAGATACGCAGTATTTT
TRBV7-2,TRBD1,TRBJ1-5,many,CASSQGQGNQPQHF,TGTGCCAGCAGCCAGGGACAGGGAAATCAGCCCCAGCATTTT
TRBV4-2,TRBD2,TRBJ2-7,many,CASSQACGTSDSYEQYF,TGTGCCAGCAGCCAAGCTTGTGGGACTAGTGATTCCTACGAGCAGTACTTC
TRBV7-2,TRBD2,TRBJ2-1,many,CASSLRREGQNEQFF,TGTGCCAGCAGCTTACGGCGGGAGGGCCAAAATGAGCAGTTCTTC
TRBV12-3/TRBV12-4,-,TRBJ2-1,-,CASSLSPDNEQFF,TGTGCCAGCAGTTTATCGCCCGACAATGAGCAGTTCTTC
TRBV20-1,-,TRBJ2-5,many,CSSSGPVQETQYF,TGCAGTTCTTCCGGACCGGTCCAAGAGACCCAGTACTTC
TRBV7-9,-,TRBJ2-7,many,CASSLAGSGEQYF,TGTGCCAGCAGCTTAGCCGGGAGTGGCGAGCAGTACTTC
TRBV30,TRBD2,TRBJ2-5,few,CAWSRRGLAGFQETQYF,TGTGCCTGGAGCCGTCGTGGACTAGCGGGCTTCCAAGAGACCCAGTACTTC
TRBV29-1,-,TRBJ2-2,many,CSVEARTGELFF,TGCAGCGTTGAGGCTCGTACCGGGGAGCTGTTTTTT
TRBV7-2,TRBD2,TRBJ2-3,many,CASSPGRREGLTTTQYF,TGTGCCAGCAGCCCCGGTAGACGGGAGGGCCTCACCACCACGCAGTATTTT
TRBV7-8,-,TRBJ1-5,many,CASSLARGKNQPQHF,TGTGCCAGCAGCTTAGCGCGAGGGAAGAATCAGCCCCAGCATTTT
TRBV19,TRBD1,TRBJ2-7,many,CASSILGQGAPYEQYF,TGTGCCAGTAGTATCCTGGGTCAGGGGGCCCCCTACGAGCAGTACTTC
TRBV11-3,-,TRBJ2-1,-,CASSLGRRAGSTTDEQFF,TGTGCCAGCAGCTTAGGACGGCGCGCCGGGAGCACCACGGATGAGCAGTTCTTC
TRBV12-5,-,TRBJ2-2,many,CASGPPSGELFF,TGTGCTAGTGGCCCCCCCTCCGGGGAGCTGTTTTTT
TRBV11-3,-,TRBJ2-2,many,CASSQGGTGELFF,TGTGCCAGCAGCCAGGGGGGGACCGGGGAGCTGTTTTTT
TRBV6-7,-,TRBJ2-3,many,CASPVRTDTQYF,TGTGCCAGCCCCGTTCGCACAGATACGCAGTATTTT
TRBV28,-,TRBJ2-7,many,CASSLATSLSRQYF,TGTGCCAGCAGTTTAGCCACCAGTCTAAGCCGTCAGTACTTC
TRBV11-2,TRBD2,TRBJ2-1,many,CASSLAGLRGQFF,TGTGCCAGCAGCCTAGCGGGACTAAGGGGGCAGTTCTTC
TRBV5-1,-,TRBJ2-2,many,CASGYTGELFF,TGCGCCAGCGGCTACACCGGGGAGCTGTTTTTT
TRBV12-3/TRBV12-4,-,TRBJ1-2,many,CASGQLGGNYGYTF,TGTGCCAGCGGACAGTTGGGGGGGAACTATGGCTACACCTTC
TRBV7-8,-,TRBJ1-5,many,CASSLDRLSNQPQHF,TGTGCCAGCAGCTTAGACAGGCTCAGCAATCAGCCCCAGCATTTT
TRBV12-5,TRBD1,TRBJ2-7,many,CASQQDREGYEQYF,TGTGCTAGCCAACAAGACAGGGAAGGCTACGAGCAGTACTTC
TRBV4-2,TRBD2,TRBJ2-2,many,CASSQRAREPGELFF,TGTGCCAGCAGCCAAAGGGCGCGGGAGCCCGGGGAGCTGTTTTTT
TRBV3-1,-,TRBJ2-7,-,CASSQGDGAQYF,TGTGCCAGCAGCCAGGGGGACGGAGCGCAGTACTTC
TRBV6-6,TRBD1,TRBJ2-7,-,CAITVGQGVEQYF,TGTGCCATCACCGTGGGACAGGGCGTCGAGCAGTACTTC
TRBV6-2/TRBV6-3,-,TRBJ2-7,many,CASSKNRAREQYF,TGTGCCAGCAGTAAAAACAGGGCCAGGGAGCAGTACTTC
TRBV5-1,TRBD1,TRBJ2-2,many,CASSPGQGSGRELFF,TGCGCCAGCAGCCCTGGACAGGGGTCGGGTCGGGAGCTGTTTTTT
TRBV9,-,TRBJ2-7,few,CASSVGDTAYEQYF,TGTGCCAGCAGCGTAGGGGACACCGCCTACGAGCAGTACTTC
TRBV6-1,-,TRBJ1-4,many,CASSLTGSVGEKLFF,TGTGCCAGCTCCCTTACCGGGAGTGTCGGAGAAAAACTGTTTTTT
TRBV7-9,TRBD2,TRBJ2-1,many,CASSLRGTSGDYNEQFF,TGTGCCAGCAGCTTACGGGGGACTAGCGGGGACTACAATGAGCAGTTCTTC
TRBV19,-,TRBJ2-3,many,CASSSGGGADTQYF,TGTGCCAGTAGTAGCGGAGGAGGGGCAGATACGCAGTATTTT
TRBV19,-,TRBJ1-6,many,CASSMTGHSALHF,TGTGCCAGTAGTATGACAGGCCACTCGGCCCTCCACTTT